This TCR beta chain appears in the sequencing data of a study of T-cell memory formation after mild COVID-19. Background on the study: For the most part, TCR clusters were specific to one donor. Study results and caveats: CD4+ contracting clones were mainly CM and EM; CD8+ ones, EMRA.

With constant-segment primers, 5'RACE yielded cDNA libraries of TCR alpha and TCR beta that carried sample barcodes and UMIs. MiXCR was run by TCRdb on the 5' RACE reads, yielding one entry per CDR3 protein. The table lists about 430,000 distinct CDR3 sequences, 18% of them singletons. The table lists this clonotype with a few counts. Its antigen is not identified. The CDR3 is 13 amino acids. The germline V gene encodes CDR1 MNHEY and CDR2 SMNVEV (reference sequence). The V and J ends lost 5 bases and 0 bases respectively, with 8 bases between them. The clonotype originates from a young man who had mild COVID-19 (a few samples of this study predate the infection). Cell type and time point are not known. Material: PBMCs or a T cell subset sorted from them (not recorded which). V usage is TRBV27 and J usage is TRBJ2-7; D may be TRBD1 (5 bases). CDR3 coding DNA: TGTGCCAGCAGTCTGGACAACTCCTACGAGCAGTACTTC. The encoded protein is CASSLDNSYEQYF.